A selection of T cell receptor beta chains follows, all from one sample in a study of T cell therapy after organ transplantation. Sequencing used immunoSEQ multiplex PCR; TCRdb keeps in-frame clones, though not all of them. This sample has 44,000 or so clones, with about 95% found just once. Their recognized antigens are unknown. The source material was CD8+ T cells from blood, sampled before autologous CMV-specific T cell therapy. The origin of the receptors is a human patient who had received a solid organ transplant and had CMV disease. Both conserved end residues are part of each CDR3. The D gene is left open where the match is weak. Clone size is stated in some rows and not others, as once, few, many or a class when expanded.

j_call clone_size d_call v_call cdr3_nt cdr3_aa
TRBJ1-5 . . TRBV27 TGTGCCAGCAGTTTATTGGGTGGCAATCAGCCCCAGCATTTT CASSLLGGNQPQHF
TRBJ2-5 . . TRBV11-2 TGTGCCAGCAGCTCACATCAGCTATTCCAAGAGACCCAGTACTTC CASSSHQLFQETQYF
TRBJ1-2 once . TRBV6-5 TGTGCCAGCGGGCAGAACTATGGCTACACCTTC CASGQNYGYTF
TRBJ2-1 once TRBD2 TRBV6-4 TGTGCCAGCAGCACAACGGCGGGGGGGGGCGAGGGAGAGCAGTTCTTC CASSTTAGGGEGEQFF
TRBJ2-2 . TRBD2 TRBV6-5 TGTGCCAGCAGTTACGCGGGAGGGGGGGAGCTGTTTTTT CASSYAGGGELFF
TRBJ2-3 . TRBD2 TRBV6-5 TGTGCCAGCAGTTACTTCAGCGGGGGTAGCACAGATACGCAGTATTTT CASSYFSGGSTDTQYF
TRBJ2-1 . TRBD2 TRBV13 TGTGCCAGCAGTACCACCCAAGCGGGGGGGCCGGAGGAGCAGTTCTTC CASSTTQAGGPEEQFF
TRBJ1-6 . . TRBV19 TGTGCCAGTAGTTCCCCGGGGGACTCCTCGGGTTCACCCCTCCACTTT CASSSPGDSSGSPLHF
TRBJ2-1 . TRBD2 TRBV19 TGTGCCAGTAGTAGCGGGAGAACTTTCAATGAGCAGTTCTTC CASSSGRTFNEQFF
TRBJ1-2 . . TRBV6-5 TGTGCCAGCAGTTACGGACCAGGCTATGGCTACACCTTC CASSYGPGYGYTF
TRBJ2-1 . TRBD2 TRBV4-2 TGTGCCAGCAGCCTTGGGACTAGCGGGGGGGCAAATGAGCAGTTCTTC CASSLGTSGGANEQFF
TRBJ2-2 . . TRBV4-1 TGCGCCAGCAGCCAAGATTCAGGGGAGCCCGGGGAGCTGTTTTTT CASSQDSGEPGELFF
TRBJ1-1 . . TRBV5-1 TGCGCCAGCAGCTTGAAACCCCACCCAAACACTGAAGCTTTCTTT CASSLKPHPNTEAFF
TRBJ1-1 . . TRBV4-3 TGCGCCAGCAGCCATACGAACACTGAAGCTTTCTTT CASSHTNTEAFF
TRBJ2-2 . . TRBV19 TGTGCCAGTAGTAATTGGGTCGGGGAGCTGTTTTTT CASSNWVGELFF
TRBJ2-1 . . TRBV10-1 TGCGCCAGCAGCCTAACAAAGAGCTCCTACAATGAGCAGTTCTTC CASSLTKSSYNEQFF
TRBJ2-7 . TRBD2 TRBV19 TGTGCCAGTAGTACGCGGGGGGGCTCCTACGAGCAGTACTTC CASSTRGGSYEQYF
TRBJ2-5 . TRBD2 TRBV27 TGTGCCAGCAGTTTACGGGGGGAAGAGACCCAGTACTTC CASSLRGEETQYF
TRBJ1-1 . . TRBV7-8 TGTGCCAGCAGACCCCGGGACTCCGGAATGAACACTGAAGCTTTCTTT CASRPRDSGMNTEAFF
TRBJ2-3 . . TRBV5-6 TGTGCCAGCAGCATTCCGGGACGGTTAACAGATACGCAGTATTTT CASSIPGRLTDTQYF
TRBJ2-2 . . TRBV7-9 TGTGCCAGCACCCCTGAGCTTGGGGGGGCGACCGGGGAGCTGTTTTTT CASTPELGGATGELFF
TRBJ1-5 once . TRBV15 TGTGCCACCAGCAGAGATGGGTCAGGCAGTAGCAATCAGCCCCAGCATTTT CATSRDGSGSSNQPQHF
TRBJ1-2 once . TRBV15 TGTGCCACCAGCAGAGATCGCGGGGGATGGTATGGCTACACCTTC CATSRDRGGWYGYTF
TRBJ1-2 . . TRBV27 TGTGCCAGCAGTTTTTCGGCCACACCGGGCTATGGCTACACCTTC CASSFSATPGYGYTF
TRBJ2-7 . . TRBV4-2 TGTGCCAGCAGCCAAAACCCGGGACTCCCGAGGGAGCAGTACTTC CASSQNPGLPREQYF
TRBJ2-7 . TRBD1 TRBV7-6 TGTGCCAGCAGCTTAGAGGGGCCGGGACAGGGGTACCACGAGCAGTACTTC CASSLEGPGQGYHEQYF
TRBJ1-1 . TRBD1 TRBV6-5 TGTGCCAGCAACACCGGACAGGGTTTGAACACTGAAGCTTTCTTT CASNTGQGLNTEAFF
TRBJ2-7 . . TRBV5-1 TGCGCCAGCAGCTTCACGACTAGTTTAAGCCAAAGGAGCTCCTACGAGCAGTACTTC CASSFTTSLSQRSSYEQYF
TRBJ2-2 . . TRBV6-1 TGTGCCACCACTGGTTACAGGGAGAACACCGGGGAGCTGTTTTTT CATTGYRENTGELFF
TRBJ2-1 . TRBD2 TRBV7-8 TGTGCCAGCAGCTTAGCACTAGCGGGAGTTTCTATACCCGTCCTCTCCTACAATGAGCAGTTCTTC CASSLALAGVSIPVLSYNEQFF
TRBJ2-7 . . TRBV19 TGTGCCAGTAGTATAGAAACAGCTCCCACCTACGAGCAGTACTTC CASSIETAPTYEQYF
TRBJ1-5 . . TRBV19 TGTGCCAGTAGTCCCTTGAATCAGCCCCAGCATTTT CASSPLNQPQHF
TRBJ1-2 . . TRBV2 TGTGCCAGCAAAGGGGCGGGCAGGGCCAAGGGCTACACCTTC CASKGAGRAKGYTF
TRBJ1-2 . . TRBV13 TGTGCCAGCAGCCAACTCGGGACTCCTTATGGCTACACCTTC CASSQLGTPYGYTF
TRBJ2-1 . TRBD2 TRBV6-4 TGTGCCAGCAGTGACTTAGCGGGGGGGCTCGGTGAGCAGTTCTTC CASSDLAGGLGEQFF
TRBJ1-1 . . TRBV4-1 TGCGCCAGCAGCCCCTTCACTTTCTTT CASSPFTFF
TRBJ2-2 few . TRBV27 TGTGCCAGCAGTCCTGGGACAATCGCGAACACCGGGGAGCTGTTTTTT CASSPGTIANTGELFF
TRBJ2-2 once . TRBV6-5 TGTGCCAGCAGCTCGAGAGACGCGAACACCGGGGAGCTGTTTTTT CASSSRDANTGELFF
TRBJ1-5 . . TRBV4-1 TGCGCCAGCAGCCAAGGGGTCGGCTTAAATCAGCCCCAGCATTTT CASSQGVGLNQPQHF
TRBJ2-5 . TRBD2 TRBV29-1 TGCAGCCCGGTAGATAGCGGGAGTGGACAAGAGACCCAGTACTTC CSPVDSGSGQETQYF